This T cell receptor beta chain was sequenced in a study of lymphopenia after photon versus proton radiotherapy. Of note for this clone: Its antigen is not identified.

From germline, CDR1 is SGHVS and CDR2 FNYEAQ. The length of the CDR3 is 15 residues. With 5 bases clipped from V and 3 bases from J, the junction kept 4 bases outside the gene matches. Whole-study findings and limits: Better survival with proton therapy was suggested as possible, not demonstrated. Post-nadir TCR diversity decline inversely tracked overall survival among those who died. After the lymphocyte nadir, photon-treated repertoires showed oligoclonal expansion, especially of CD8+ Temra cells. Proton therapy kept repertoires fairly stable, unlike photons, which gained effector/memory cells.

Measured with immunoSEQ multiplex PCR; TCRdb has only the in-frame clones, and not every one. The repertoire consists of about 28,000 clones, with about 81% occurring once and the leading ten covering less than 35%. The material was peripheral blood, obtained from a patient treated with photon-based radiotherapy. The chain has TRBV7-6 and TRBJ2-6; 7 nucleotides line up with TRBD1. The sequence came from a man in his fifties with gastric cancer. CDR3 amino acids: CASSLTGFGANVLTF. CDR3 DNA: TGTGCCAGCAGCCTGACAGGGTTTGGGGCCAACGTCCTGACTTTC.